Below are 12 T cell receptor beta chains sequenced from a single sample in a study of response to subunit inactivated influenza vaccine. TCRdb used MiXCR to reprocess the RT-PCR reads, holding one entry per CDR3 protein. The data contain roughly 520,000 distinct CDR3 sequences, 25% of them singletons. The sample in question was CD4+ T cells sorted from PBMCs, obtained roughly 5 days after vaccination. Receptors originate from a man in his fifties or sixties who received an inactivated influenza vaccine.

This clonotype was detected only a few times. The chain uses TRBV12-3 or TRBV12-4 and TRBJ2-2; TRBD1 matches at 10 bases. V dropped 3 bases and J dropped 7; count of bases not matched to a gene: 2. CDR3 length: 14 residues. The CDR3 DNA reads TGTGCCAGCAGTTTGACAGGGGGCAGCGGGGAGCTGTTTTTT. Residues: CASSLTGGSGELFF.

This clonotype came up a few times. The chain joins TRBV5-4 to TRBJ2-1, with 7 positions matching TRBD2. There are 15 residues in the CDR3. Germline V lookup: CDR1 SGHNT, CDR2 YYREEE (reference sequence). The V gene end was trimmed by 2 bases and the J gene end by 9 bases; junction bases not matched to a gene: 11. CDR3 DNA sequence: TGTGCCAGCAGCTTCGGGACTAACCTTCGTTCTGAGCAGTTCTTC. Translating it yields CASSFGTNLRSEQFF.

This clonotype was seen a few times. The V and J genes are TRBV12-3 or TRBV12-4 and TRBJ1-3; D remains unclear. The CDR3 contains 12 residues. V gave up 2 bases and J gave up 7 bases, with 6 bases separating them. The CDR3 is CASSLWRNTIYF. CDR3 sequence (DNA): TGTGCCAGCAGTTTATGGAGGAACACCATATATTTT.

The CDR3 sequence is CASSPVGGELFF. DNA for the CDR3: TGTGCCAGCAGCCCCGTTGGCGGGGAGCTGTTTTTT. The rearrangement uses TRBV7-2 and TRBJ2-2; D gene unclear. The CDR3 extends over 12 amino acids. Between the trimmed V and J ends, which lost 5 bases and 7 bases, there was a span of 8 bases. From germline, CDR1 is SGHTA and CDR2 FQGNSA.

This clonotype has more than one count but fewer than ten. The rearrangement uses TRBV12-3 or TRBV12-4 and TRBJ2-5, with D possibly called TRBD1 or TRBD2 (6 bases each). V was pared by 0 bases and J by 9 bases, with 11 bases between. The CDR3 is 13 amino acids. CDR3 nucleotides: TGTGCCAGCAGTTTAGCGAACAGGGAGGCCCAGTACTTC. Translation: CASSLANREAQYF.

This chain links TRBV4-3 with TRBJ1-1; no reliable D call. CDR1 LGHNA and CDR2 YSLEER come from the germline V gene. Trimming took off 4 bases at V and 6 bases at J, with 15 bases between the two ends. The CDR3 totals 14 residues. The CDR3 spells CASSPAPSDAEAFF. The CDR3 coding sequence is TGCGCCAGCAGCCCCGCCCCGAGTGATGCTGAAGCTTTCTTT.

This chain joins TRBV18 and TRBJ2-5; TRBD2 matches 12 bases. The CDR3 has 17 amino acids. Looked up from germline, CDR1 is KGHSH and CDR2 is LQKENI. The junction had 8 bases not matched to a gene; V was cut back by 1 base and J by 5 bases. DNA of the CDR3: TGTGCCAGCTCACCACGTTCTAGCGGGAGGGCCGGGGAGACCCAGTACTTC. Protein product: CASSPRSSGRAGETQYF. The full variable domain, rest sourced from reference TRBV18 and TRBJ2-5, is NAGVMQNPRHLVRRRGQEARLRCSPMKGHSHVYWYRQLPEEGLKFMVYLQKENIIDESGMPKERFSAEFPKEGPSILRIQQVVRGDSAAYFCASSPRSSGRAGETQYFGPGTRLLVL.

This clonotype occurred a few times. The V gene is TRBV29-1, the J gene TRBJ2-7; tentative D call: TRBD2 (6 bases). This CDR3 is built from 13 residues. V gave up 6 bases and J gave up 4 bases, with 16 bases separating them. Germline values: CDR1 SQVTM, CDR2 ANQGSEA. The DNA of the CDR3 is TGCAGCGTCGAGGTGGCGGGGCCTTACGAGCAGTACTTC. It specifies CSVEVAGPYEQYF.

This chain links TRBV7-9 with TRBJ2-3, with D possibly TRBD2 on 6 matching bases. From germline, CDR1 is SEHNR and CDR2 FQNEAQ (reference sequence). This CDR3 region has 16 residues. Trimming left V 0 bases short and J 9 bases short, with 19 bases between. The CDR3 reads CASSLAGSGISETQYF. The CDR3 bases are TGTGCCAGCAGCTTAGCCGGGAGCGGTATTTCTGAGACGCAGTATTTT.

This clonotype was observed a few times. The V call is TRBV27, the J call TRBJ1-2; D might be TRBD1 (5 bases). Germline V gene data show CDR1 as MNHEY and CDR2 as SMNVEV (reference sequence). The CDR3 loop spans 15 amino acids. V was shortened by 6 bases and J by 0 bases, with 14 bases between the two germline ends. CDR3 bases: TGTGCCAGCAGGGGGTCGGGCAGGGCTAACTATGGCTACACCTTC. This sequence encodes CASRGSGRANYGYTF.

This clonotype was detected a few times. The chain uses TRBV7-2 and TRBJ2-2; unclear D gene. V dropped 3 bases and J dropped 8 bases, with 10 bases sitting between them. This CDR3 is built from 13 residues. CDR1 SGHTA and CDR2 FQGNSA come from the germline V gene. CDR3 coding DNA: TGTGCCAGCAGCTTGTCTTTCAGGGGGGAGCTGTTTTTT. It is translated as CASSLSFRGELFF.

This clonotype was seen more than once but under ten times. This rearrangement joins TRBV12-3 or TRBV12-4 to TRBJ2-6, with D perhaps matching TRBD1 (6 bases). This CDR3 contains 15 residues. Trimming took 5 bases from V and 2 from J, leaving 10 bases between them. Here the CDR3 reads CASSTRGAGANVLTF. The DNA of the CDR3 is TGTGCCAGCAGTACCAGGGGAGCTGGGGCCAACGTCCTGACTTTC.